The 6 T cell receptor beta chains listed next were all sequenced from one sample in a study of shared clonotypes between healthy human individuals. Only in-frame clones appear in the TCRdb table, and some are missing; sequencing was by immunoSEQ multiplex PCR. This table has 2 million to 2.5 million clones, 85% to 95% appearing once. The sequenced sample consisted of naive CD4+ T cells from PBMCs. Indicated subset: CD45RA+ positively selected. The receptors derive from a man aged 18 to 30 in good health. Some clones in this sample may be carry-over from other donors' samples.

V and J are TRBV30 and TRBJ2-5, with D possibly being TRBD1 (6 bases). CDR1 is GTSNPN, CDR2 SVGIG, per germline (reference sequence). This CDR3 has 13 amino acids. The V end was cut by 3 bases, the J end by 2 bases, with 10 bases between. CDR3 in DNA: TGTGCCTGGAGCTGGGGGCGACAAGAGACCCAGTACTTC. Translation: CAWSWGRQETQYF. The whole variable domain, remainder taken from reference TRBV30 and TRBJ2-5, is SQTIHQWPATLVQPVGSPLSLECTVEGTSNPNLYWYRQAAGRGLQLLFYSVGIGQISSEVPQNLSASRPQDRQFILSSKKLLLSDSGFYLCAWSWGRQETQYFGPGTRLLVL.

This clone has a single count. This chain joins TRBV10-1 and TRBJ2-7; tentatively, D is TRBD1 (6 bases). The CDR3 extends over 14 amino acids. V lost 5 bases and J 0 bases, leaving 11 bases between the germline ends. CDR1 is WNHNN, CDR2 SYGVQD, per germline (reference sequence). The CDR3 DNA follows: TGCGCCAGCAGTAGGCGACAGGACTCCTACGAGCAGTACTTC. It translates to CASSRRQDSYEQYF.

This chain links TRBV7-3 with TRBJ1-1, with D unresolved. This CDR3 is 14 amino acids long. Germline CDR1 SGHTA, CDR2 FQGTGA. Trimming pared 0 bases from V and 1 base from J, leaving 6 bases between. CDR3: CASSLTVQNTEAFF. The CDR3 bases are TGTGCCAGCAGCTTAACGGTGCAGAACACTGAAGCTTTCTTT.

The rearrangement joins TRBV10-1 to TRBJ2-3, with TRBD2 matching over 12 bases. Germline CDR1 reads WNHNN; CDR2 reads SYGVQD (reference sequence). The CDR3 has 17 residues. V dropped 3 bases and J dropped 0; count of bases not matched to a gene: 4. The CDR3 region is CASSDGTSGFSTDTQYF. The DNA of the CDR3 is TGCGCCAGCAGTGACGGGACTAGCGGGTTTAGCACAGATACGCAGTATTTT.

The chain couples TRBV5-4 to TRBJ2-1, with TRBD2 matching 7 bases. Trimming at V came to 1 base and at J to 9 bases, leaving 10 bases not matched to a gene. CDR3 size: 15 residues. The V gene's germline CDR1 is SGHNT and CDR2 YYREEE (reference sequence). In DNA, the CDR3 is TGTGCCAGCAGCTTGTTAGGCGGGAGAAGAAGTGAGCAGTTCTTC. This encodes CASSLLGGRRSEQFF. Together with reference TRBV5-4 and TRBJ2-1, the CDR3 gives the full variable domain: ETGVTQSPTHLIKTRGQQVTLRCSSQSGHNTVSWYQQALGQGPQFIFQYYREEENGRGNFPPRFSGLQFPNYSSELNVNALELDDSALYLCASSLLGGRRSEQFFGPGTRLTVL.

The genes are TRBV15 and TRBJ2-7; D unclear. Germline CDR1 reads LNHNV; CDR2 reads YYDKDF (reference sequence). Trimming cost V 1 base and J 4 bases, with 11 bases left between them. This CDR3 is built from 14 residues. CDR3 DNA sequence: TGTGCCACCAGCAGAGTTTCTTCGAGGTACGAGCAGTACTTC. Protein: CATSRVSSRYEQYF.